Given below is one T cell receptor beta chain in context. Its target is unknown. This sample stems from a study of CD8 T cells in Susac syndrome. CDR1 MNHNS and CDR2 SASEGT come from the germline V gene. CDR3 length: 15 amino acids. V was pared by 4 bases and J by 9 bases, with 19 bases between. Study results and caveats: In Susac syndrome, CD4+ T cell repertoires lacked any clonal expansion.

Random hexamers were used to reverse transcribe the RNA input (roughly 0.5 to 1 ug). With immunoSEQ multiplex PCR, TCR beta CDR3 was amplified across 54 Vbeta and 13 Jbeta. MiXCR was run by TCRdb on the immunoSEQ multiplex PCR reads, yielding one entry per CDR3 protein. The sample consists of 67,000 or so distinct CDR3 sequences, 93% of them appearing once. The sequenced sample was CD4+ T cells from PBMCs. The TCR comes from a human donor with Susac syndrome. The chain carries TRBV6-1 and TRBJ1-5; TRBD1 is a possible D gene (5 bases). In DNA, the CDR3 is TGTGCCAGCAGTGTAATCGGGACCCAGCGTCGGCCCCAGCATTTT. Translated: CASSVIGTQRRPQHF.